A selection of T cell receptor beta chains follows, all from one sample in a study of blood T cell repertoires in COVID-19. The data were produced by immunoSEQ multiplex PCR, yet TCRdb's version contains in-frame clones alone and is incomplete. Altogether some 250,000 clones are present, 88% being singletons, with the ten largest covering 0.75% to 1%. What was sequenced was peripheral blood. These receptors came from a woman aged 40 to 50 who had recovered from COVID-19. Both conserved end residues are part of each CDR3. D genes are given only for firm matches. A clone size is listed for some rows: how often the clone was seen (once, few, many), or a class if it is expanded.

j_call	v_call	d_call	clone_size	cdr3_aa	cdr3_nt
TRBJ1-2	TRBV11-2	.	.	CASSLARNLYGYTF	TGTGCCAGCAGCTTAGCCAGGAATCTCTATGGCTACACCTTC
TRBJ2-3	TRBV30	.	.	CAWSVGLAYTDTQYF	TGTGCCTGGAGTGTAGGTCTAGCGTACACAGATACGCAGTATTTT
TRBJ1-6	TRBV10-3	.	.	CATTGGQGSPLHF	TGTGCCACCACGGGGGGGCAGGGTTCACCCCTCCACTTT
TRBJ1-5	TRBV9	TRBD1	.	CASSATDRGQGQPQHF	TGTGCCAGCAGCGCGACGGACAGGGGGCAGGGGCAGCCCCAGCATTTT
TRBJ2-5	TRBV18	.	.	CASSPRRSETQYF	TGTGCCAGCTCACCGCGGCGGAGCGAGACCCAGTACTTC
TRBJ1-5	TRBV27	TRBD1	.	CASSLVWDRRRQPQHF	TGTGCCAGCAGTTTGGTTTGGGACAGGAGACGTCAGCCCCAGCATTTT
TRBJ1-2	TRBV24-1	.	.	CATSDFWARPGDYGYTF	TGTGCCACCAGTGATTTTTGGGCGCGTCCGGGGGACTATGGCTACACCTTC
TRBJ2-5	TRBV7-3	.	.	CASSPWDSLTSGSQETQYF	TGTGCCAGCAGCCCTTGGGACAGTCTAACTAGCGGATCCCAAGAGACCCAGTACTTC
TRBJ2-1	TRBV30	TRBD2	.	CAWSKIAGGPGNEQFF	TGTGCCTGGAGTAAGATAGCGGGAGGGCCAGGGAATGAGCAGTTCTTC
TRBJ1-5	TRBV30	.	.	CAWSVGSSNQPQHF	TGTGCCTGGAGTGTGGGCTCGAGCAATCAGCCCCAGCATTTT
TRBJ1-1	TRBV24-1	TRBD1	once	CATSDHRGSTEAFF	TGTGCCACCAGTGACCACAGGGGTAGCACTGAAGCTTTCTTT
TRBJ1-1	TRBV6-2/TRBV6-3	.	.	CASSWGRGRSEAFF	TGTGCCAGCAGTTGGGGCAGGGGCAGGTCTGAAGCTTTCTTT
TRBJ2-5	TRBV5-6	TRBD1	once	CASRTGQETQYF	TGTGCCAGCAGGACAGGGCAAGAGACCCAGTACTTC
TRBJ2-3	TRBV7-9	TRBD2	.	CASSFFPLAVGPTDTQYF	TGTGCCAGCAGCTTTTTCCCACTAGCGGTGGGTCCCACAGATACGCAGTATTTT
TRBJ1-5	TRBV5-6	.	.	CASSLAGNQPQHF	TGTGCCAGCAGCTTAGCCGGGAATCAGCCCCAGCATTTT
TRBJ2-7	TRBV11-2	.	.	CASSVGDYEQYF	TGTGCCAGCAGCGTCGGAGACTACGAGCAGTACTTC
TRBJ2-1	TRBV30	TRBD2	.	CAWSDPPGLAGRRGFF	TGTGCCTGGAGCGACCCCCCGGGACTAGCCGGACGAAGGGGGTTCTTC
TRBJ2-2	TRBV24-1	.	.	CATRGSGTGELFF	TGTGCCACCAGAGGGAGTGGGACCGGGGAGCTGTTTTTT
TRBJ2-3	TRBV28	TRBD2	.	CASSHYPGLAEDTQYF	TGTGCCAGCAGCCACTACCCCGGACTAGCGGAGGATACGCAGTATTTT
TRBJ1-5	TRBV11-2	.	.	CASSSLANQPQHF	TGTGCCAGCAGCTCATTGGCAAATCAGCCCCAGCATTTT
TRBJ2-3	TRBV12-2	.	.	CASRAKREANTDTQYF	TGTGCAAGTCGCGCGAAGCGGGAGGCCAACACAGATACGCAGTATTTT
TRBJ2-5	TRBV29-1	TRBD2	once	CSGGGTSGETQYF	TGCAGCGGAGGGGGGACTAGCGGGGAGACCCAGTACTTC
TRBJ2-1	TRBV24-1	TRBD2	.	CATSDLGLAGGGISYNEQFF	TGTGCCACCAGTGATTTGGGACTAGCGGGAGGGGGAATCTCCTACAATGAGCAGTTCTTC
TRBJ2-3	TRBV6-4	TRBD2	once	CASRPTSGGPDTQYF	TGTGCCAGCAGACCGACTAGCGGGGGGCCAGATACGCAGTATTTT
TRBJ2-6	TRBV18	.	.	CASSPSGANVLTF	TGTGCCAGCTCCCCATCGGGGGCCAACGTCCTGACTTTC
TRBJ1-6	TRBV19	.	.	CASSRWGQSSYNSPLHF	TGTGCCAGTAGTAGGTGGGGGCAGAGCTCCTATAATTCACCCCTCCACTTT
TRBJ1-2	TRBV21-1	.	once	CASTQSRDRGRGGGYTF	TGTGCCAGCACGCAGTCCCGGGACAGGGGACGAGGGGGTGGCTACACCTTC
TRBJ1-2	TRBV5-4	.	.	CASSLGGSGRVYGYTF	TGTGCCAGCAGCTTGGGCGGGTCGGGGAGAGTCTATGGCTACACCTTC
TRBJ1-2	TRBV5-1	.	.	CASSTGYNNYGYTF	TGCGCCAGCAGCACCGGGTACAACAACTATGGCTACACCTTC
TRBJ1-3	TRBV7-2	TRBD1	.	CASSLEGPWARGHGNTIYF	TGTGCCAGCAGCTTAGAGGGGCCTTGGGCCAGGGGGCATGGAAACACCATATATTTT
TRBJ2-2	TRBV10-3	.	.	CAISESRDTGELFF	TGTGCCATCAGTGAGTCGAGGGACACCGGGGAGCTGTTTTTT
TRBJ2-5	TRBV5-1	.	.	CASSPPGRGETQYF	TGCGCCAGCAGCCCCCCTGGCCGCGGGGAGACCCAGTACTTC
TRBJ2-1	TRBV4-3	.	.	CASSGRPSSYNEQFF	TGCGCCAGCAGCGGGAGGCCTAGCTCCTACAATGAGCAGTTCTTC
TRBJ2-3	TRBV5-1	.	.	CASSSTGTRTDTQYF	TGCGCCAGCAGCTCCACCGGGACTCGCACAGATACGCAGTATTTT
TRBJ2-2	TRBV9	.	once	CASSVAAGSTGELFF	TGTGCCAGCAGCGTAGCTGCGGGAAGCACCGGGGAGCTGTTTTTT
TRBJ1-6	TRBV30	.	.	CAWSVDAGNSPLHF	TGTGCCTGGAGTGTCGACGCGGGGAATTCACCCCTCCACTTT
TRBJ2-1	TRBV11-3	TRBD2	.	CASSLLAGGNNPNEQFF	TGTGCCAGCAGCTTACTGGCGGGAGGGAATAACCCCAATGAGCAGTTCTTC
TRBJ2-1	TRBV5-8	TRBD1	.	CASSLLSGTGVVYNEQFF	TGTGCCAGCAGCTTGCTATCCGGGACAGGGGTCGTCTACAATGAGCAGTTCTTC
TRBJ1-1	TRBV11-3	.	once	CASSLRWGVRTEAFF	TGTGCCAGCAGCTTACGGTGGGGGGTTAGGACTGAAGCTTTCTTT
TRBJ1-6	TRBV6-2/TRBV6-3	.	.	CASSYPGLSPLHF	TGTGCCAGCAGTTATCCGGGTCTTTCACCCCTCCACTTT